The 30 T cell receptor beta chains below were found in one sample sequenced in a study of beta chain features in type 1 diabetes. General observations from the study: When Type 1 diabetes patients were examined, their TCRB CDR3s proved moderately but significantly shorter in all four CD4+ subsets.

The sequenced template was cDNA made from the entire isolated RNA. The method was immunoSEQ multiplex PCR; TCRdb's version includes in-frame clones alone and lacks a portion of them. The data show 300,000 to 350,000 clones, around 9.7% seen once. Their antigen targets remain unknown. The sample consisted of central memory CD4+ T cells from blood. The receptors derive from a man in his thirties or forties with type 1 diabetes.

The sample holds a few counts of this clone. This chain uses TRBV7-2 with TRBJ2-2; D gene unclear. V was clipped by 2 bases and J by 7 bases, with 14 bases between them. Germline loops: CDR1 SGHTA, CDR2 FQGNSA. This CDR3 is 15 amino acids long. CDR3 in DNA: TGTGCCAGCAGCTTATTTGGCGAAACCAGCGGGGAGCTGTTTTTT. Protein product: CASSLFGETSGELFF.

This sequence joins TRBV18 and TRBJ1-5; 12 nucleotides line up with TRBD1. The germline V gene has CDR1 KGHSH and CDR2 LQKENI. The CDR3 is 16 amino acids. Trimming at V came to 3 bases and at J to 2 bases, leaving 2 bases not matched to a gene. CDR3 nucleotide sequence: TGTGCCAGCTCACCGGGACAGGGGGCGGGCAATCAGCCCCAGCATTTT. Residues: CASSPGQGAGNQPQHF.

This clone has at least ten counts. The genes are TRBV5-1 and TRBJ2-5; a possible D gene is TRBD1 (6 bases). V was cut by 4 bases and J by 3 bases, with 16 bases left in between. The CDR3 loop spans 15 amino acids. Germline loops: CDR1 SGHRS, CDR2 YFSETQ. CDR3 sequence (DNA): TGCGCCAGCAGCGTAGCACCAACAGGGAAAGAGACCCAGTACTTC. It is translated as CASSVAPTGKETQYF.

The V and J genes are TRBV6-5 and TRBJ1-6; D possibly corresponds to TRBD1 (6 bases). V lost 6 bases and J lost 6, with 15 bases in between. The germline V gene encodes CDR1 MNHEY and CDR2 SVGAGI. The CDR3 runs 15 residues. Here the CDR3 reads CASSLTGQTNSPLHF. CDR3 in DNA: TGTGCCAGCAGCTTAACCGGACAGACTAATTCACCCCTCCACTTT.

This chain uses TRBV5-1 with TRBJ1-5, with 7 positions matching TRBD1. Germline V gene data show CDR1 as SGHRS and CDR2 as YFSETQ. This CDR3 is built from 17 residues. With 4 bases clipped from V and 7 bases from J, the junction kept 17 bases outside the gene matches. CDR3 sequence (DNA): TGCGCCAGCAGCCCGTCCCCTACAGGGGAAGGAGGACAGCCCCAGCATTTT. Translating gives CASSPSPTGEGGQPQHF.

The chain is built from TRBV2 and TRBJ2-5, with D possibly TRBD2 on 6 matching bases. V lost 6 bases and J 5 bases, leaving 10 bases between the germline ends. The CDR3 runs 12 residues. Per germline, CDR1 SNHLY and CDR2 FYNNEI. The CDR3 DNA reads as TGTGCCAGCAGGGAGGAGGGGGAGACCCAGTACTTC. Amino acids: CASREEGETQYF.

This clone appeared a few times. Written as DNA, the CDR3 is TGTGCCAGTAGTATCCTAACAGGGGGCGAATCACCCCTCCACTTT. It is translated as CASSILTGGESPLHF. This chain connects TRBV19 to TRBJ1-6; 9 bases agree with TRBD1. J was trimmed by 10 bases and V by 3 bases; bases with no gene match: 7. Germline-derived CDR1 and CDR2 are LNHDA and SQIVND (reference sequence). This CDR3 is 15 amino acids long.

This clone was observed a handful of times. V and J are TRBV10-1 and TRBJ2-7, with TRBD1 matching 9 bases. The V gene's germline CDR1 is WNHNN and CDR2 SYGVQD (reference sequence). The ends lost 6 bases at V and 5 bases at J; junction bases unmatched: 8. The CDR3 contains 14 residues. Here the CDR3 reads CASSSGTGLNEQYF. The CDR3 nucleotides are TGCGCCAGCAGCTCTGGGACAGGGCTGAACGAGCAGTACTTC.

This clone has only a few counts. In DNA, the CDR3 is TGTGCCAGCAGCCGAAGGACCGGACGCACGTCAGATACGCAGTATTTT. Protein product: CASSRRTGRTSDTQYF. The rearrangement joins TRBV5-4 to TRBJ2-3; D gene ambiguous. Germline V gene lookup returns CDR1 SGHNT and CDR2 YYREEE (reference sequence). The CDR3 covers 16 residues. Trimming stripped 4 bases from V and 4 bases from J, with 19 bases between.

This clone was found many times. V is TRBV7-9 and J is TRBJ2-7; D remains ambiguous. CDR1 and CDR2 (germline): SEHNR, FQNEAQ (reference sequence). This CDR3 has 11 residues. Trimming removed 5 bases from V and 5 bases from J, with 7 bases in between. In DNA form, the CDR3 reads TGTGCCAGCAGCCACCAGAACGAGCAGTACTTC. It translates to CASSHQNEQYF.

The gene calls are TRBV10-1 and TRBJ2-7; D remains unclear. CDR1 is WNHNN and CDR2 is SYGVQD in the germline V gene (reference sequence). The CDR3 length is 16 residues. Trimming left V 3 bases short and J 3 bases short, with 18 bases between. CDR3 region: CASSDLHLRLGYEQYF. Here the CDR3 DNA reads TGCGCCAGCAGTGACTTACACCTCCGGTTGGGCTACGAGCAGTACTTC.

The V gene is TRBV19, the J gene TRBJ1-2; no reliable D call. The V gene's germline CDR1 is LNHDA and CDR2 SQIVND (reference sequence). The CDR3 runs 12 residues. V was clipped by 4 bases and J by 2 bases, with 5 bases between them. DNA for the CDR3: TGTGCCAGTAGTAGGCCGAACTATGGCTACACCTTC. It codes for CASSRPNYGYTF. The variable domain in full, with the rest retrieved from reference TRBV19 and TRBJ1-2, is DGGITQSPKYLFRKEGQNVTLSCEQNLNHDAMYWYRQDPGQGLRLIYYSQIVNDFQKGDIAEGYSVSREKKESFPLTVTSAQKNPTAFYLCASSRPNYGYTFGSGTRLTVV.

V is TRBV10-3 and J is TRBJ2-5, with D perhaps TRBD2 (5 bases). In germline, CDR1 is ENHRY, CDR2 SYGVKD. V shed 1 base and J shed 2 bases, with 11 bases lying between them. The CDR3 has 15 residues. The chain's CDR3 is CAISELDGDQETQYF. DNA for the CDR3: TGTGCCATCAGTGAGTTAGACGGGGATCAAGAGACCCAGTACTTC.

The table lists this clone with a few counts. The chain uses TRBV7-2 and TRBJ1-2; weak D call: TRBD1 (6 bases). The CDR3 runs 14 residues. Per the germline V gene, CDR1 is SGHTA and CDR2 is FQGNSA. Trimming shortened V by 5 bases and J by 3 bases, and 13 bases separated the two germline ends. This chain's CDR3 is CASSPGAEHYGYTF. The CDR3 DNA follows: TGTGCCAGCAGCCCAGGGGCAGAGCACTATGGCTACACCTTC.

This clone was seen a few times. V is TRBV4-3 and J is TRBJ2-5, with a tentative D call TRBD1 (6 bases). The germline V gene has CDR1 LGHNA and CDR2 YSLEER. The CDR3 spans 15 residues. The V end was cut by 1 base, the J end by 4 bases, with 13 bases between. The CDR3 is CASSQGVGRGETQYF. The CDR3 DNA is TGCGCCAGCAGCCAAGGAGTCGGCAGGGGAGAGACCCAGTACTTC.

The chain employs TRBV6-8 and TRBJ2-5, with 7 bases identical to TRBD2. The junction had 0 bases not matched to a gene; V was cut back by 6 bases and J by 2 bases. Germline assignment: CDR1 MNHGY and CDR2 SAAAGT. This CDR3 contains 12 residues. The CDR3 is CASRRGQETQYF. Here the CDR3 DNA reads TGTGCCAGCAGGCGGGGGCAAGAGACCCAGTACTTC.

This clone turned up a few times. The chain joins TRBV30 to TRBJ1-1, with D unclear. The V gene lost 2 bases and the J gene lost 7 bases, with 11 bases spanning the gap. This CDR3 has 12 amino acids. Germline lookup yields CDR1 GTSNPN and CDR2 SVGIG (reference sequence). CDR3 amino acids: CAWSSGLGEAFF. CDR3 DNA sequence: TGTGCCTGGAGTTCTGGACTGGGTGAAGCTTTCTTT.

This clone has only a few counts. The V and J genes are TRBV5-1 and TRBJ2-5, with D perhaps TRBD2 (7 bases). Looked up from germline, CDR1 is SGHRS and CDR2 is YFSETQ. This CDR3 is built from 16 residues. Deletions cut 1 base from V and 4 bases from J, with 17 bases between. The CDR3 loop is CASSLQTGGFSETQYF. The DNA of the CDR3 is TGCGCCAGCAGCTTGCAGACGGGGGGCTTCTCAGAGACCCAGTACTTC. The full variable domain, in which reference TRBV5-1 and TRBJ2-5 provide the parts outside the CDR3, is KAGVTQTPRYLIKTRGQQVTLSCSPISGHRSVSWYQQTPGQGLQFLFEYFSETQRNKGNFPGRFSGRQFSNSRSEMNVSTLELGDSALYLCASSLQTGGFSETQYFGPGTRLLVL.

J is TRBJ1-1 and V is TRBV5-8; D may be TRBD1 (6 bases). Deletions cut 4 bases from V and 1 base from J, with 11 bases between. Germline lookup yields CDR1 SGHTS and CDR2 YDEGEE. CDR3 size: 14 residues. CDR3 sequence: CASSLRTANTEAFF. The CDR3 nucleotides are TGTGCCAGCAGCCTCCGGACAGCGAACACTGAAGCTTTCTTT.

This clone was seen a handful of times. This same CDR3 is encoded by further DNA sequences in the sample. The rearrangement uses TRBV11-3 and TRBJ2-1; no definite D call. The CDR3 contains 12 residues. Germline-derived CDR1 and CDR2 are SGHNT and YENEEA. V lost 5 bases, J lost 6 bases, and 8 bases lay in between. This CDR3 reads CASSLLGNEQFF. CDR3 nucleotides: TGTGCCAGCAGCCTGTTGGGCAATGAGCAGTTCTTC.

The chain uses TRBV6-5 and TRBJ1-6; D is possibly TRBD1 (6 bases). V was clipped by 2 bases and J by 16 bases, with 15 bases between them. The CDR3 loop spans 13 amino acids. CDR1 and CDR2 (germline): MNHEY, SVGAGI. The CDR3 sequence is CASSYEGQSKLHF. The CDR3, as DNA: TGTGCCAGCAGTTACGAAGGACAGTCCAAGCTCCACTTT.

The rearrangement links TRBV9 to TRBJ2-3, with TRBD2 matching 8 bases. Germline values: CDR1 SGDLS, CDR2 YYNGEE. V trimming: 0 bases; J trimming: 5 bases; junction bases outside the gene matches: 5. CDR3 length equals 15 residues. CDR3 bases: TGTGCCAGCAGCGTAGCCGGGGGGGGCCAAGATACGCAGTATTTT. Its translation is CASSVAGGGQDTQYF.

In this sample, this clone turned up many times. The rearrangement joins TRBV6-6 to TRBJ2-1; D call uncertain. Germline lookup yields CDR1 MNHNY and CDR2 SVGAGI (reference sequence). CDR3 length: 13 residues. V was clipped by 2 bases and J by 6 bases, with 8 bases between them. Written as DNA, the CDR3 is TGTGCCAGCAGTTACAAAAACGGCAATGAGCAGTTCTTC. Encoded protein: CASSYKNGNEQFF.

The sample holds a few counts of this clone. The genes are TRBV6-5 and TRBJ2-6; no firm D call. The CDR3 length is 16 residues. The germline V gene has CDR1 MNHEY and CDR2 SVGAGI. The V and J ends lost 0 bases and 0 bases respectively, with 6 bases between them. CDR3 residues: CASSYSTNSGANVLTF. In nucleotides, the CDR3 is TGTGCCAGCAGTTACTCTACAAACTCTGGGGCCAACGTCCTGACTTTC.

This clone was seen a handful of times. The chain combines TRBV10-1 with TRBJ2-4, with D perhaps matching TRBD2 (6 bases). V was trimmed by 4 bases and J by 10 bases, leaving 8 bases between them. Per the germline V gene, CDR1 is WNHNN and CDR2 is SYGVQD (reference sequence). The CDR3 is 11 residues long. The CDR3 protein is CASSAGGIQYF. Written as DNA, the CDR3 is TGCGCCAGCAGTGCAGGAGGGATTCAGTACTTC.

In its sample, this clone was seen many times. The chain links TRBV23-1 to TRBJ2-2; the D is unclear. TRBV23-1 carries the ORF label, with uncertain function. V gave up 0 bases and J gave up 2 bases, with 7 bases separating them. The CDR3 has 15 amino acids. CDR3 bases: TGCGCCAGCAGTCAATCGGCTAAAAACACCGGGGAGCTGTTTTTT. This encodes CASSQSAKNTGELFF.

This CDR3 reads CASSLGMAGALTDTQYF. The CDR3 DNA follows: TGTGCCAGCAGCTTAGGAATGGCGGGGGCCCTTACAGATACGCAGTATTTT. V gene TRBV11-3 combines with J gene TRBJ2-3; tentatively, D is TRBD2 (7 bases). Between the trimmed V and J ends, which lost 1 base and 3 bases, there was a span of 17 bases. The CDR3 has 17 amino acids. CDR1 is SGHNT, CDR2 YENEEA, per germline.

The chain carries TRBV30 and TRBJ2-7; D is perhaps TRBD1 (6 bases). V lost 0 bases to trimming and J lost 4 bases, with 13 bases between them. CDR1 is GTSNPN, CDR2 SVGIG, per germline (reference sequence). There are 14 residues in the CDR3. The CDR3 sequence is CAWSVRRGAYEQYF. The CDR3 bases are TGTGCCTGGAGTGTACGCAGGGGCGCTTACGAGCAGTACTTC.

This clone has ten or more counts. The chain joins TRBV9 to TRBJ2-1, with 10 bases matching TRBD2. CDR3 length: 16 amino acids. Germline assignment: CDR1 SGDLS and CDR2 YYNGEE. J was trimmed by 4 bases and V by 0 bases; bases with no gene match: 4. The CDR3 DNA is TGTGCCAGCAGCGTAGAGGCAGCGGGGGGGTACAATGAGCAGTTCTTC. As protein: CASSVEAAGGYNEQFF.

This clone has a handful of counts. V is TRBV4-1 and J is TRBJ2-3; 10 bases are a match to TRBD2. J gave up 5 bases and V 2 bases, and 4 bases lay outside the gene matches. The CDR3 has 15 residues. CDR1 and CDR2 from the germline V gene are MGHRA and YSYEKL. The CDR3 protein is CASSQLAGGVDTQYF. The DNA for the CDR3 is TGCGCCAGCAGCCAATTAGCGGGGGGAGTAGATACGCAGTATTTT.